Included here is one T cell receptor (beta chain) sequence, with context. As yet, its antigen is unknown. This specimen belongs to a study of OX40 agonist ivuxolimab in advanced cancers. The study, taken as a whole, reports: Compared with CD4+, CD8+ T cells on average had more expanded clones.

Prior autoimmune disease or systemic immunosuppression barred patients. This CDR3 region has 15 residues. The germline V and J ends were trimmed by 2 bases and 2 bases, with 12 bases remaining between them. Looked up from germline, CDR1 is LNHDA and CDR2 is SQIVND (reference sequence). Only in-frame clones appear in the TCRdb table, and some are missing; sequencing was by immunoSEQ multiplex PCR. The sample carries some 96,000 clones, about 89% recorded once. The sample consisted of CD4+ or CD8+ T cells sorted from blood, taken in a trial of the OX40 agonist ivuxolimab. This clonotype was sampled from an adult with an advanced solid tumor such as melanoma, head and neck, liver or kidney cancer. This sequence joins TRBV19 and TRBJ2-5; possible D gene TRBD2, 6 bases. In DNA form, the CDR3 reads TGTGCCAGTAGTATAAGGAGGGGAACGCAAGAGACCCAGTACTTC. Residues: CASSIRRGTQETQYF.